This is a list of T cell receptor beta chains from one sample in a study of blood T cell repertoires in COVID-19. The table came from immunoSEQ multiplex PCR; TCRdb's copy has only in-frame clones and leaves some out. The table has hundreds of thousands of clones, about 90% seen once. Sequencing input: peripheral blood. The origin of the receptors is a woman in her forties or fifties with acute or convalescent COVID-19. The CDR3 runs from the conserved cysteine through the conserved F or W. A D gene is named only where the DNA matches it firmly. Size is omitted from some rows. Given values are once, few, many or a class for expanded clones.

J gene	D gene	clone size	V gene	CDR3 DNA	CDR3 protein
TRBJ1-2	.	once	TRBV18	TGTGCCAGCTCTTCCCCAGTCCCGGGAGGTGGCTACACCTTC	CASSSPVPGGGYTF
TRBJ2-1	TRBD2	.	TRBV9	TGTGCCAGCAGCCCCAACCCTAGCGGGAGGTTGAATGAGCAGTTCTTC	CASSPNPSGRLNEQFF
TRBJ1-2	TRBD1	.	TRBV19	TGTGCCAGTAGTTTCTTGGGACAGGGGACTTATGGCTACACCTTC	CASSFLGQGTYGYTF
TRBJ2-3	.	.	TRBV6-2/TRBV6-3	TGTGCCAGCAGTTCCGAGGCCAAAAGCGGAGCTTCTAGCACAGATACGCAGTATTTT	CASSSEAKSGASSTDTQYF
TRBJ2-1	TRBD1	.	TRBV18	TGTGCCAGCTCACTGGACAGGGGAACTGGCAATGAGCAGTTCTTC	CASSLDRGTGNEQFF
TRBJ2-1	TRBD2	.	TRBV6-2/TRBV6-3	TGTGCCAGCGGCCCGGGTAGCGGGGCCTACAATGAGCAGTTCTTC	CASGPGSGAYNEQFF
TRBJ2-7	TRBD1	.	TRBV18	TGTGCCAGCTCACCACCTGGACAGGCTTTCTCCTACGAGCAGTACTTC	CASSPPGQAFSYEQYF
TRBJ2-7	.	once	TRBV7-9	TGTGCCAGCAGCTTAGTGGGGGGAACCTACGAGCAGTACTTC	CASSLVGGTYEQYF
TRBJ2-3	TRBD2	.	TRBV5-4	TGTGCCAGCAGCTCCGGGGGGGAGAGAGGGGTAGGGACGCAGTATTTT	CASSSGGERGVGTQYF
TRBJ2-5	.	.	TRBV7-9	TGTGCCAGCAGCCCCGACTCGTGGACCCAGTACTTC	CASSPDSWTQYF
TRBJ1-2	.	.	TRBV29-1	TGCAGCGTTGAAGACAGGGTAATAAGTGGCTACACCTTC	CSVEDRVISGYTF
TRBJ1-4	.	.	TRBV25-1	TGTGCCAGCAGTGAAGAAAAGGGAGTGGGTGAAAAACTGTTTTTT	CASSEEKGVGEKLFF
TRBJ1-5	.	.	TRBV5-5	TGTGCCAGCAGCCCTCAGGGAAATACGGGTAGGGGCAATCAGCCCCAGCATTTT	CASSPQGNTGRGNQPQHF
TRBJ2-5	.	.	TRBV30	TGTGCCTGGAGTGTTGCGGTTAAGTACCAAGAGACCCAGTACTTC	CAWSVAVKYQETQYF
TRBJ2-7	.	.	TRBV5-1	TGCGCCAGCAGCTTTACAGGGGGGGCCGCCGAGCAGTACTTC	CASSFTGGAAEQYF
TRBJ1-5	.	.	TRBV27	TGTGCCAGCAGAAGTACAGGTGTTACGCGCAATCAGCCCCAGCATTTT	CASRSTGVTRNQPQHF
TRBJ1-1	TRBD1	.	TRBV4-3	TGCGCCAGCAGCCACGGGACAGGGGTCGAAGCTTTCTTT	CASSHGTGVEAFF
TRBJ1-4	TRBD1	.	TRBV27	TGTGCCAGCAGTGCACGACAGGGATTGCGCGAAAAACTGTTTTTT	CASSARQGLREKLFF
TRBJ2-4	TRBD1	.	TRBV11-2	TGTGCCAGCAGCTTACCCGGGACAGTTGTAGCCAAAAACATTCAGTACTTC	CASSLPGTVVAKNIQYF
TRBJ2-1	.	.	TRBV9	TGTGCCAGCAGCGTACTCTCCTACAATGAGCAGTTCTTC	CASSVLSYNEQFF
TRBJ2-3	TRBD2	few	TRBV27	TGTGCCAGCAGTTTCGTAAAAGGCGGGGGGACCCGAGATACGCAGTATTTT	CASSFVKGGGTRDTQYF
TRBJ1-2	.	.	TRBV30	TGTGCCTGGAATTTTGGGCCAAATTATGGCTACACCTTC	CAWNFGPNYGYTF
TRBJ2-1	TRBD2	.	TRBV6-2/TRBV6-3	TGTGCCAGCAGTCCCAGACTAGCGGGGGGGACCTACAATGAGCAGTTCTTC	CASSPRLAGGTYNEQFF
TRBJ1-2	TRBD1	.	TRBV7-2	TGTGCCAGCAGCTTAGGGGTAGGGGGCGGCTATGGCTACACCTTC	CASSLGVGGGYGYTF
TRBJ2-1	TRBD2	few	TRBV13	TGTGCCAGCAGCCGCCGGACTAGCGGGGCCTACAATGAGCAGTTCTTC	CASSRRTSGAYNEQFF
TRBJ1-1	.	.	TRBV13	TGTGCCAGCAGCTTATTCCTTTGGGAGCCAGCCATGAACACTGAAGCTTTCTTT	CASSLFLWEPAMNTEAFF
TRBJ1-2	.	.	TRBV9	TGTGCCAGCAGCGTCGGAACCGGGAGTTACTCCCGTGGCTACACCTTC	CASSVGTGSYSRGYTF
TRBJ2-5	TRBD1	.	TRBV5-1	TGCGCCAGCAGCTTGCCGGGACAGGGCCTCCAAGAGACCCAGTACTTC	CASSLPGQGLQETQYF
TRBJ2-3	.	.	TRBV12-1	TGTGCCAGCCCCCACCGAGGTAGCGGGAGCCCCAAGGGTACAGATACGCAGTATTTT	CASPHRGSGSPKGTDTQYF
TRBJ1-3	.	.	TRBV30	TGTGCCTGGAGTGTAGCCGCTTACTCTGGAAACACCATATATTTT	CAWSVAAYSGNTIYF
TRBJ2-1	TRBD1	.	TRBV7-2	TGTGCCAGCAGCTTCACAGGGGGCTACTACAATGAGCAGTTCTTC	CASSFTGGYYNEQFF
TRBJ2-3	TRBD2	.	TRBV29-1	TGCAGCGCCCGGACTAGCGGGGGTACAGATACGCAGTATTTT	CSARTSGGTDTQYF
TRBJ2-1	TRBD2	.	TRBV7-8	TGTGCCAGCAGCTTAGACCAGCGGGGGCCTGGTTACAATGAGCAGTTCTTC	CASSLDQRGPGYNEQFF
TRBJ1-5	TRBD1	.	TRBV6-5	TGTGCCAGCAGCCTGACAGGGGATGGCAATCAGCCCCAGCATTTT	CASSLTGDGNQPQHF
TRBJ2-1	TRBD2	.	TRBV7-3	TGTGCCACCGAGCCCATTAGCGGGGCTAACAATGAGCAGTTCTTC	CATEPISGANNEQFF
TRBJ2-7	TRBD2	few	TRBV6-5	TGTGCCAGCAGACTTAAAGCGGGAGGGGTATACGAGCAGTACTTC	CASRLKAGGVYEQYF
TRBJ2-2	.	.	TRBV7-9	TGTGCCAGCAGCTTAGATTTCGTGACAGCGAACACCGGGGAGCTGTTTTTT	CASSLDFVTANTGELFF
TRBJ2-7	.	.	TRBV6-2/TRBV6-3	TGTGCCAGCAGTTACGGGGGCAGGGGCAACGAGCAGTACTTC	CASSYGGRGNEQYF
TRBJ1-2	.	.	TRBV12-3/TRBV12-4	TGTGCCAGCAGTTTAGGGTCAGGGGCTGGCTACACCTTC	CASSLGSGAGYTF
TRBJ2-7	TRBD1	.	TRBV27	TGTGCCAGCAGTATCCGGGACAGGGGGAAGTACGAGCAGTACTTC	CASSIRDRGKYEQYF
TRBJ2-1	TRBD1	once	TRBV7-8	TGTGCCAGCAGCTCCTGGACAGGGGAGTATGAGCAGTTCTTC	CASSSWTGEYEQFF
TRBJ1-2	TRBD1	.	TRBV19	TGTGCCAGTACCTATACAGGGGCCGCTAACTATGGCTACACCTTC	CASTYTGAANYGYTF
TRBJ1-2	.	once	TRBV7-2	TGTGCCAGCAGCTACGACAGAGGCTATGGCTACACCTTC	CASSYDRGYGYTF
TRBJ2-1	TRBD1	.	TRBV25-1	TGTGCCAGCAGTGACTGGACAGGCGAGCAGTTCTTC	CASSDWTGEQFF
TRBJ2-1	TRBD2	.	TRBV10-2	TGCGCCAGCAGTGCCTCGAGGGGACTAGCGGGAGCGGGATCCTACAATGAGCAGTTCTTC	CASSASRGLAGAGSYNEQFF
TRBJ2-2	TRBD2	.	TRBV18	TGTGCCAGCTCACCGAGCCCGGGACTACCATTCACCGGGGAGCTGTTTTTT	CASSPSPGLPFTGELFF